The next 22 T cell receptor beta chains were all read from a single sample in a study of OX40 agonist ivuxolimab in advanced cancers. Sequencing used immunoSEQ multiplex PCR; TCRdb keeps in-frame clones, though not all of them. The table records about 60,000 clones, 70% to 90% of them present only once. Sample: CD4+ or CD8+ T cells sorted from blood, taken in a trial of the OX40 agonist ivuxolimab. These receptors originate from an adult with an advanced solid tumor such as melanoma, head and neck, liver or kidney cancer.

The chain joins TRBV5-6 to TRBJ1-3; D gene unclear. With 0 bases removed from V and 0 bases from J, the gap between germline ends came to 7 bases. Germline CDR1 and CDR2: SGHDT and YYEEEE. The CDR3 has 15 residues. The CDR3 loop reads CASSLGERSGNTIYF. CDR3 DNA sequence: TGTGCCAGCAGCTTGGGGGAGCGCTCTGGAAACACCATATATTTT.

V and J are TRBV27 and TRBJ1-5; D not certain. In germline, CDR1 is MNHEY, CDR2 SMNVEV (reference sequence). This CDR3 region has 14 residues. Trimming left V 1 base short and J 4 bases short, with 8 bases between. CDR3 sequence: CASSLWAGNQPQHF. The DNA for the CDR3 is TGTGCCAGCAGTTTATGGGCAGGAAATCAGCCCCAGCATTTT.

V is TRBV4-1 and J is TRBJ2-1, with D possibly TRBD1 on 6 matching bases. Germline V gives CDR1 MGHRA, CDR2 YSYEKL. The germline V and J ends were trimmed by 8 bases and 3 bases, with 11 bases remaining between them. The CDR3 is 13 residues long. CDR3 sequence (DNA): TGCGCCAGCCGGACAGATAACTACAATGAGCAGTTCTTC. It specifies CASRTDNYNEQFF.

The chain links TRBV11-2 to TRBJ1-2, with TRBD1 identical over 7 bases. Germline V lookup: CDR1 SGHAT, CDR2 FQNNGV. The V and J ends lost 5 bases and 4 bases, in that order; junction bases with no gene match: 4. The CDR3 contains 13 residues. CDR3 bases: TGTGCCAGCAGCCCGGGACAGACCTATGGCTACACCTTC. This codes for CASSPGQTYGYTF.

The chain is built from TRBV15 and TRBJ1-1, with no clear D. Germline values: CDR1 LNHNV, CDR2 YYDKDF (reference sequence). V gave up 5 bases and J gave up 11 bases, with 15 bases separating them. The CDR3 runs 12 residues. CDR3 in amino acids: CATSEVTGIAFF. The DNA of the CDR3 is TGTGCCACCAGCGAAGTGACCGGGATTGCTTTCTTT.

The CDR3 sequence: CASSMLPGQGYYEQYF. The CDR3 DNA reads TGTGCCAGTAGTATGCTCCCTGGACAGGGGTACTACGAGCAGTACTTC. V usage is TRBV19 and J usage is TRBJ2-7, with 9 bases lining up with TRBD1. The CDR3 length is 16 residues. V shed 3 bases and J 3 bases; nucleotides not matched to a gene: 9. From germline, CDR1 is LNHDA and CDR2 SQIVND (reference sequence).

In its sample, this clone was seen a few times. The DNA of the CDR3 is TGTGCCAGCAGCTTGAGTTGGGGAGGGATCTCCTACGAGCAGTACTTC. This translates into CASSLSWGGISYEQYF. This rearrangement joins TRBV7-9 to TRBJ2-7, with 7 nucleotides matching TRBD2. Per germline, CDR1 SEHNR and CDR2 FQNEAQ (reference sequence). The V segment lost 3 bases and the J segment 0 bases; nucleotides outside the gene matches: 8. There are 16 residues in the CDR3.

The V and J genes are TRBV10-3 and TRBJ1-5; D is unclear. CDR1 ENHRY and CDR2 SYGVKD come from the germline V gene. Between the trimmed V and J ends, which lost 10 bases and 2 bases, there was a span of 12 bases. The CDR3 contains 13 residues. The CDR3 loop reads CATARSGNQPQHF. For the CDR3, the DNA is TGTGCCACCGCTAGGAGCGGCAATCAGCCCCAGCATTTT.

This rearrangement joins TRBV27 to TRBJ2-7; D assignment may be TRBD1 or TRBD2 (5 bases each). The CDR3 runs to 14 residues. CDR1 is MNHEY and CDR2 is SMNVEV in the germline V gene (reference sequence). V shed 6 bases and J shed 4 bases, with 16 bases lying between them. CDR3 region: CASSMQGRGYEQYF. The CDR3, as DNA: TGTGCCAGCAGCATGCAGGGACGGGGATACGAGCAGTACTTC.

The chain employs TRBV10-3 and TRBJ2-7, with 8 bases that match TRBD1. Germline V gene sequence: CDR1 ENHRY, CDR2 SYGVKD. The CDR3 covers 14 residues. Losses at the gene ends were 0 bases for V and 5 bases for J; bases not matched to a gene: 3. CDR3 nucleotides: TGTGCCATCAGTGAGTCGAAACAGGGGGACGAGCAGTACTTC. The encoded protein is CAISESKQGDEQYF.

V and J are TRBV5-6 and TRBJ1-2; TRBD1 agrees at 7 bases. Germline V gene data show CDR1 as SGHDT and CDR2 as YYEEEE. V gave up 2 bases and J gave up 5 bases; unmatched junction bases: 12. The CDR3 sequence is 16 residues long. Here the CDR3 reads CASSFWSWRTGYGYTF. DNA for the CDR3: TGTGCCAGCAGCTTTTGGTCGTGGCGGACAGGTTATGGCTACACCTTC.

The rearrangement links TRBV21-1 to TRBJ2-6; the table calls TRBD1, which could not be checked here. TRBV21-1 is labeled a pseudogene. This CDR3 has 18 residues. The chain's CDR3 is CASSKETGNCSGANVLTF. DNA for the CDR3: TGTGCCAGCAGCAAAGAAACAGGGAATTGTTCTGGGGCCAACGTCCTGACTTTC.

This clone was observed a handful of times. The chain combines TRBV5-1 with TRBJ2-2; D uncertain. CDR3 length: 12 residues. Germline CDR1 SGHRS, CDR2 YFSETQ. V lost 3 bases, J lost 6 bases, and 6 bases lay in between. Written as DNA, the CDR3 is TGCGCCAGCAGCTCCCCCGCCGGGGAGCTGTTTTTT. It yields the protein CASSSPAGELFF.

The chain carries TRBV4-1 and TRBJ2-7; perhaps TRBD1 as D (5 bases). CDR3 length equals 15 residues. CDR1 and CDR2 from the germline V gene are MGHRA and YSYEKL. Trimming removed 3 bases from V and 1 base from J, with 13 bases in between. CDR3 loop: CASSHRFGQSYEQYF. CDR3 bases: TGCGCCAGCAGCCACCGATTTGGACAATCCTACGAGCAGTACTTC.

The rearrangement joins TRBV28 to TRBJ1-1; no definite D call. The CDR3 length is 16 residues. V shed 1 base and J shed 0 bases, with 12 bases lying between them. Germline V gives CDR1 MDHEN, CDR2 SYDVKM. Here the CDR3 DNA reads TGTGCCAGCAGTTTATTCTCGTGGCAGATGAACACTGAAGCTTTCTTT. This codes for CASSLFSWQMNTEAFF.

The chain has TRBV9 and TRBJ1-1; a possible D gene is TRBD1 (5 bases). The V gene's germline CDR1 is SGDLS and CDR2 YYNGEE. The CDR3 is made up of 14 amino acids. Trimming cost V 3 bases and J 4 bases, with 13 bases left between them. The CDR3, as DNA: TGTGCCAGCAGCGCCAGTGGGGGGGTCACTGAAGCTTTCTTT. Its translation: CASSASGGVTEAFF.

This clone was observed a few times. The CDR3 does not end in the conserved phenylalanine or tryptophan, so this is likely a read error. The gene calls are TRBV2 and TRBJ1-6; D unclear. The V and J ends lost 4 bases and 6 bases respectively, with 10 bases between them. The CDR3 is 14 amino acids. Germline V CDR1 and CDR2: SNHLY, FYNNEI. The CDR3 DNA is TGTGCCAGCAGTGGGGCAGTAGCTAATTCACCCCTCCACCTT. Translation gives CASSGAVANSPLHL.

This rearrangement joins TRBV27 to TRBJ2-7, with D uncertain. The germline V gene has CDR1 MNHEY and CDR2 SMNVEV (reference sequence). Trimming stripped 2 bases from V and 6 bases from J, with 8 bases between. The CDR3 extends over 12 amino acids. The CDR3, as DNA: TGTGCCAGCAGTTTAGAAGGTAGCGAGCAGTACTTC. Translated, it gives CASSLEGSEQYF.

This chain joins TRBV6-5 and TRBJ2-7; the D gene is possibly TRBD1 (5 bases). CDR3 length: 13 amino acids. Germline-derived CDR1 and CDR2 are MNHEY and SVGAGI. V lost 5 bases, J lost 2 bases, and 10 bases lay in between. CDR3 sequence: CASSATATYEQYF. The CDR3 region has the DNA TGTGCCAGCAGTGCGACAGCCACCTACGAGCAGTACTTC.

The chain links TRBV5-8 to TRBJ1-6; TRBD1 is a possible D gene (5 bases). CDR1 is SGHTS and CDR2 is YDEGEE in the germline V gene. There are 18 residues in the CDR3. V was clipped by 3 bases and J by 0 bases, with 16 bases between them. The CDR3 sequence is CASSSGLQGSSYNSPLHF. The CDR3 DNA reads TGTGCCAGCAGCTCCGGACTTCAGGGATCCTCCTATAATTCACCCCTCCACTTT. Looking up the rest from reference TRBV5-8 and TRBJ1-6 gives the full variable domain: EAGVTQSPTHLIKTRGQQATLRCSPISGHTSVYWYQQALGLGLQFLLWYDEGEERNRGNFPPRFSGRQFPNYSSELNVNALELEDSALYLCASSSGLQGSSYNSPLHFGNGTRLTVT.

The chain links TRBV14 to TRBJ2-7; TRBD1 aligns across 8 bases. Germline CDR1 SGHDN, CDR2 FVKESK. CDR3 length: 14 amino acids. With 4 bases clipped from V and 2 bases from J, the junction kept 4 bases outside the gene matches. The CDR3 DNA reads as TGTGCCAGCAGCCTGACAGGGGAGCCCTACGAGCAGTACTTC. It is translated as CASSLTGEPYEQYF.

The chain recombines TRBV11-2 with TRBJ2-5; no clear D gene. Trimming removed 5 bases at V and 5 bases at J, with 12 bases between. The germline CDR1 and CDR2 sequences are SGHAT and FQNNGV. The CDR3 is 13 amino acids. The CDR3 sequence is CASSPPSVETQYF. The CDR3 DNA reads as TGTGCCAGCAGCCCCCCTAGTGTGGAGACCCAGTACTTC.